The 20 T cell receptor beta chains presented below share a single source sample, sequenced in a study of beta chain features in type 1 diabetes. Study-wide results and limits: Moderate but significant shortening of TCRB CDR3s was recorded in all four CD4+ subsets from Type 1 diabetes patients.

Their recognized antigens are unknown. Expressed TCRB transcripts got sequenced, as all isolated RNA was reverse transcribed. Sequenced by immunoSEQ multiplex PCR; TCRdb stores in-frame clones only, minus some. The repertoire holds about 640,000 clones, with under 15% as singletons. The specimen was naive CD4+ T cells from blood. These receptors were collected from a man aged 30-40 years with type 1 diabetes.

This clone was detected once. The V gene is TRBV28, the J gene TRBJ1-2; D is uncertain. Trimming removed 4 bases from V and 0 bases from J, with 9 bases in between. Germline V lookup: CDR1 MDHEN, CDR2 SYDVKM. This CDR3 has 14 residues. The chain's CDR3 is CASSSALTNYGYTF. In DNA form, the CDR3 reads TGTGCCAGCAGTTCGGCCTTGACTAACTATGGCTACACCTTC.

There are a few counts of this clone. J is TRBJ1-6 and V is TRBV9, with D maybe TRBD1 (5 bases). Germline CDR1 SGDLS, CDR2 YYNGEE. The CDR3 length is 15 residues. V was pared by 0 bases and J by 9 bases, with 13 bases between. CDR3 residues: CASSVALQGSSPLHF. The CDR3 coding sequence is TGTGCCAGCAGCGTAGCCCTCCAGGGTAGTTCACCCCTCCACTTT.

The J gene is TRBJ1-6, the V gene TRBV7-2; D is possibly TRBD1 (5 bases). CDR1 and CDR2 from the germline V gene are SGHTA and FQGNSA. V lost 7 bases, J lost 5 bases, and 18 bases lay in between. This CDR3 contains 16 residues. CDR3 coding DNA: TGTGCCAGCAAATCTCAGGGTCAATTTAATAATTCACCCCTCCACTTT. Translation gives CASKSQGQFNNSPLHF.

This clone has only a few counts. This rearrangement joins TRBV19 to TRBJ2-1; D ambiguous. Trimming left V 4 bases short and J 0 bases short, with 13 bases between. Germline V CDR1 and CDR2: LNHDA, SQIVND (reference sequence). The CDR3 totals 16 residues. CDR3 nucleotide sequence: TGTGCCAGTAGTAGAGACATCGCGAGCTCCTACAATGAGCAGTTCTTC. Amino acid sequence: CASSRDIASSYNEQFF.

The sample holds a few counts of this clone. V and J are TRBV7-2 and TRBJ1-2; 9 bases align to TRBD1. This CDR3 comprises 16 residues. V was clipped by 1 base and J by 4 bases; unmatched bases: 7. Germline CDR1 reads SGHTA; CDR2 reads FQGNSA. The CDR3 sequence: CASSLDLTGGGYGYTF. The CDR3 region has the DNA TGTGCCAGCAGCTTAGATCTGACAGGGGGTGGCTATGGCTACACCTTC.

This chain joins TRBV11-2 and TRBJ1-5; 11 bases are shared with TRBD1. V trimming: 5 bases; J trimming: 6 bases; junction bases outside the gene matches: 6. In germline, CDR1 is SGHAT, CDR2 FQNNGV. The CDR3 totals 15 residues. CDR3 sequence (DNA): TGTGCCAGCAGCGCTGGGACAGGGGGAGGTCAGCCCCAGCATTTT. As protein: CASSAGTGGGQPQHF.

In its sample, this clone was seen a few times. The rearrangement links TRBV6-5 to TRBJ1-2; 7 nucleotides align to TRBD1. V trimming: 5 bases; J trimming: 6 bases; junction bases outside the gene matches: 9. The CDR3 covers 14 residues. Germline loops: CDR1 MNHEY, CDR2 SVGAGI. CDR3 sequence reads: CASSRDRSTDGYTF. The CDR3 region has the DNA TGTGCCAGCAGTCGGGACAGATCGACCGATGGCTACACCTTC.

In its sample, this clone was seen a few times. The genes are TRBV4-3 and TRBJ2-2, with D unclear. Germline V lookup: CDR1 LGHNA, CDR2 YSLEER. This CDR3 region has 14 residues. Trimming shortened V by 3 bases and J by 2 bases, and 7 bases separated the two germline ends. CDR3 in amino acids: CASSQRSNTGELFF. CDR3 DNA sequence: TGCGCCAGCAGCCAGCGGAGCAACACCGGGGAGCTGTTTTTT.

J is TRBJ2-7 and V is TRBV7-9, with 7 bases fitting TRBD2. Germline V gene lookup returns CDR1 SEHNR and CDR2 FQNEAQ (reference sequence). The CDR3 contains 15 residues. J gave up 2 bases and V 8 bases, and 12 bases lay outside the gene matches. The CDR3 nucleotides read TGTGCCAGCGGGACCCTTCTTGGGGGGGCCTACGAGCAGTACTTC. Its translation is CASGTLLGGAYEQYF.

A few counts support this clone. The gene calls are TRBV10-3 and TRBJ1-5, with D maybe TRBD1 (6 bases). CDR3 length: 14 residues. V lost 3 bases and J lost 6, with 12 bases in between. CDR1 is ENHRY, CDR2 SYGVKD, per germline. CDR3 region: CAISDGEGVQPQHF. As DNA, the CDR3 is TGTGCCATCAGTGACGGGGAGGGGGTTCAGCCCCAGCATTTT.

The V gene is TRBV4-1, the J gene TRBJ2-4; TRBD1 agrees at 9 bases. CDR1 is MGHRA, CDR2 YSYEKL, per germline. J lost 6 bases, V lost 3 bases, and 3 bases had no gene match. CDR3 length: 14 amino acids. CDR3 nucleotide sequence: TGCGCCAGCAGCCAGACGGGACAGGGAAACATTCAGTACTTC. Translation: CASSQTGQGNIQYF.

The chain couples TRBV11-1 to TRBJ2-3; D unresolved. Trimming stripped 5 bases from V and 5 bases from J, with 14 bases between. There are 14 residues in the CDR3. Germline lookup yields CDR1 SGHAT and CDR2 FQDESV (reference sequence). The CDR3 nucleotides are TGTGCCAGCAGCCTAAGGACGACCGAAGATACGCAGTATTTT. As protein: CASSLRTTEDTQYF.

As DNA, the CDR3 is TGTGCCAGCAGCGTCGCGGACACAACCTACGAGCAGTACTTC. It codes for CASSVADTTYEQYF. This chain uses TRBV9 with TRBJ2-7; possibly TRBD1 for D (5 bases). This CDR3 is 14 amino acids long. The germline gives CDR1 SGDLS, CDR2 YYNGEE. The V and J ends lost 2 bases and 2 bases respectively, with 11 bases between them.

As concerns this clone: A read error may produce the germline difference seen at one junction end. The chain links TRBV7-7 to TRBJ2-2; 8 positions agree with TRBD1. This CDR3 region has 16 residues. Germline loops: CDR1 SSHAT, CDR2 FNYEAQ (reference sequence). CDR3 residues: CASSSSRGPHTGELFF. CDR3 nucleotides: TGTGCTAGCAGCTCATCCAGGGGGCCCCACACCGGGGAGCTGTTTTTT.

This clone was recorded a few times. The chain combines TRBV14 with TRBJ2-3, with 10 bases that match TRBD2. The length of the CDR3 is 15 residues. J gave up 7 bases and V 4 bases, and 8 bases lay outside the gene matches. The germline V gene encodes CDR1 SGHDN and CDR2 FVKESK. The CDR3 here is CASSLSGGPSNTQYF. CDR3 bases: TGTGCCAGCAGCCTTAGCGGGGGGCCTAGTAATACGCAGTATTTT.

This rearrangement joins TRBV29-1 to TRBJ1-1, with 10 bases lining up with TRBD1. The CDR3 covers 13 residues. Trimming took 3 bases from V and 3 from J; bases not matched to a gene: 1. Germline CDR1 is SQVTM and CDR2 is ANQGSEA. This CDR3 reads CSVEDRGDTEAFF. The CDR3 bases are TGCAGCGTTGAGGACAGGGGGGACACTGAAGCTTTCTTT.

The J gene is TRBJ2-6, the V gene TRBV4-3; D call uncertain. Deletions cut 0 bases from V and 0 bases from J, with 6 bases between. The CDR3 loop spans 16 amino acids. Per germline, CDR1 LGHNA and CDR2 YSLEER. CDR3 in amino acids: CASSQEVHSGANVLTF. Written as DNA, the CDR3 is TGCGCCAGCAGCCAAGAGGTCCACTCTGGGGCCAACGTCCTGACTTTC.

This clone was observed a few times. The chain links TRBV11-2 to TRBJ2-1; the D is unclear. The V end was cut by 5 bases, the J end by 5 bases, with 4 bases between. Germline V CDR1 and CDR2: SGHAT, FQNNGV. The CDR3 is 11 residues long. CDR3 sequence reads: CASSRHNEQFF. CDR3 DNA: TGTGCCAGCAGCCGACACAATGAGCAGTTCTTC.

The CDR3 DNA reads TGTGCCAGCAGTTGGACAGTTCAAGAGACCCAGTACTTC. This gives the protein CASSWTVQETQYF. The V and J genes are TRBV6-6 and TRBJ2-5, with D tentatively TRBD1 (6 bases). CDR1 is MNHNY and CDR2 is SVGAGI in the germline V gene (reference sequence). This CDR3 has 13 residues. V lost 4 bases and J lost 2, with 8 bases in between.

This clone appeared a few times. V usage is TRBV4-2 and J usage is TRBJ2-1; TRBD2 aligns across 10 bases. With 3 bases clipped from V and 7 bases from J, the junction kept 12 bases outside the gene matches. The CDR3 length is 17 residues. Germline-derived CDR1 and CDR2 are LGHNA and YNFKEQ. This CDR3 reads CASSQERGASGGNEQFF. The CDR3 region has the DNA TGTGCCAGCAGCCAGGAACGGGGTGCTAGCGGGGGAAATGAGCAGTTCTTC.